These 13 T cell receptor beta chains were sequenced from one sample in a study of shared clonotypes between healthy human individuals. Clones were read by immunoSEQ multiplex PCR, and TCRdb kept only the in-frame ones, dropping some. The table lists 2 million to 3 million clones, approximately 90% of them singletons. The specimen was naive CD4+ T cells sorted from blood. Subset noted: CD45RA+ positively selected. The receptors stem from a man between 18 and 35 years old in good health.

About this clone: A junction end diverges from the germline sequence, so it may reflect a read error. The sample contains more than one DNA sequence encoding this CDR3. This chain joins TRBV7-3 and TRBJ2-1; D may be TRBD1 (5 bases). Per germline, CDR1 SGHTA and CDR2 FQGTGA. The CDR3 contains 13 residues. Here the CDR3 DNA reads TGTGCCAGCAGCATAACAGGATACAATGAGCAGTTCTTC. It is translated as CASSITGYNEQFF.

The gene calls are TRBV5-1 and TRBJ2-3; D perhaps matches TRBD2 (5 bases). This CDR3 has 16 amino acids. The V gene's germline CDR1 is SGHRS and CDR2 YFSETQ. V was cut by 1 base and J by 5 bases, with 17 bases left in between. CDR3 sequence: CASSLMAGPTGDTQYF. The CDR3 DNA reads TGCGCCAGCAGCTTGATGGCGGGTCCCACGGGAGATACGCAGTATTTT.

J is TRBJ1-1 and V is TRBV9, with D uncertain. Germline V CDR1 and CDR2: SGDLS, YYNGEE. The CDR3 extends over 14 amino acids. Deletions cut 6 bases from V and 0 bases from J, with 12 bases between. CDR3 sequence: CASNLLSMNTEAFF. Here the CDR3 DNA reads TGTGCCAGCAATTTACTAAGTATGAACACTGAAGCTTTCTTT. Looking up the rest from reference TRBV9 and TRBJ1-1 gives the full variable domain: DSGVTQTPKHLITATGQRVTLRCSPRSGDLSVYWYQQSLDQGLQFLIQYYNGEERAKGNILERFSAQQFPDLHSELNLSSLELGDSALYFCASNLLSMNTEAFFGQGTRLTVV.

The gene calls are TRBV28 and TRBJ1-2, with 7 bases matching TRBD1. The ends lost 6 bases at V and 4 bases at J; junction bases unmatched: 8. The CDR3 length is 14 residues. Germline CDR1 reads MDHEN; CDR2 reads SYDVKM. CDR3 nucleotide sequence: TGTGCCAGCAGCCCTACTGACAGGGCCTATGGCTACACCTTC. It translates to CASSPTDRAYGYTF.

V and J are TRBV5-6 and TRBJ1-3; 9 nucleotides agree with TRBD1. The CDR3 sequence is 17 residues long. The germline V gene encodes CDR1 SGHDT and CDR2 YYEEEE. V trimming: 3 bases; J trimming: 0 bases; junction bases outside the gene matches: 7. The CDR3 nucleotides read TGTGCCAGCAGCTACATAGACAGGGGGTACTCTGGAAACACCATATATTTT. Protein product: CASSYIDRGYSGNTIYF.

This chain uses TRBV6-1 with TRBJ1-5; 11 nucleotides agree with TRBD1. Looked up from germline, CDR1 is MNHNS and CDR2 is SASEGT. J was trimmed by 2 bases and V by 2 bases; bases with no gene match: 11. The CDR3 runs to 19 residues. CDR3 amino acids: CASSEFWTGGGIGNQPQHF. The CDR3 DNA reads TGTGCCAGCAGTGAATTTTGGACAGGGGGCGGAATCGGCAATCAGCCCCAGCATTTT.

This clone has just one count. This sequence joins TRBV15 and TRBJ1-2, with TRBD1 identical over 9 bases. Germline V lookup: CDR1 LNHNV, CDR2 YYDKDF (reference sequence). This CDR3 is 16 amino acids long. The V and J ends lost 3 bases and 8 bases, in that order; junction bases with no gene match: 13. Here the CDR3 DNA reads TGTGCCACCAGCAGCCCGGGACAGGGAAAGAAAGGAGGCTACACCTTC. Protein sequence: CATSSPGQGKKGGYTF.

V and J are TRBV5-4 and TRBJ2-2; maybe TRBD1 (5 bases). Germline CDR1 is SGHNT and CDR2 is YYREEE (reference sequence). The CDR3 covers 13 residues. V was clipped by 0 bases and J by 9 bases, with 9 bases between them. The CDR3 spells CASSLEQARELFF. In DNA form, the CDR3 reads TGTGCCAGCAGCTTGGAACAGGCGAGGGAGCTGTTTTTT.

This rearrangement joins TRBV6-1 to TRBJ1-1; the match to TRBD1 covers 8 bases. The CDR3 consists of 12 residues. With V trimmed by 5 bases and J by 7 bases, 3 bases remained unmatched. Germline values: CDR1 MNHNS, CDR2 SASEGT. The CDR3 here is CASSITGGEAFF. For the CDR3, the DNA is TGTGCCAGCAGTATCACAGGGGGTGAAGCTTTCTTT.

The chain couples TRBV30 to TRBJ1-1; TRBD1 might be the D (5 bases). V lost 2 bases, J lost 3 bases, and 13 bases lay in between. The V gene's germline CDR1 is GTSNPN and CDR2 SVGIG (reference sequence). The CDR3 contains 14 residues. The CDR3 spells CAWSPGRIYTEAFF. For the CDR3, the DNA is TGTGCCTGGAGTCCAGGGCGAATCTACACTGAAGCTTTCTTT.

Notes on this clone: Within the sample, other DNA sequences also encode this same CDR3. The J gene is TRBJ2-7, the V gene TRBV11-2; 10 bases are shared with TRBD2. From germline, CDR1 is SGHAT and CDR2 FQNNGV. The J segment lost 3 bases and the V segment lost 4 bases, leaving 3 bases of the junction unmatched. The CDR3 contains 14 residues. The CDR3 here is CASSSRTSGYEQYF. The CDR3 nucleotides read TGTGCCAGCAGCTCGCGGACTAGCGGCTACGAGCAGTACTTC.

The gene calls are TRBV28 and TRBJ1-5; the D is unclear. Trimming cost V 5 bases and J 2 bases, with 13 bases left between them. The germline V gene has CDR1 MDHEN and CDR2 SYDVKM. This CDR3 spans 15 amino acids. This chain's CDR3 is CASSGRSVGNQPQHF. The CDR3 DNA reads TGTGCCAGCAGTGGGAGGTCCGTGGGCAATCAGCCCCAGCATTTT. Full variable domain (outside the CDR3, taken from reference TRBV28 and TRBJ1-5): DVKVTQSSRYLVKRTGEKVFLECVQDMDHENMFWYRQDPGLGLRLIYFSYDVKMKEKGDIPEGYSVSREKKERFSLILESASTNQTSMYLCASSGRSVGNQPQHFGDGTRLSIL.

V is TRBV19 and J is TRBJ2-4, with D possibly TRBD2 on 6 matching bases. The CDR3 runs to 16 residues. Trimming pared 3 bases from V and 0 bases from J, leaving 12 bases between. Per the germline V gene, CDR1 is LNHDA and CDR2 is SQIVND (reference sequence). DNA of the CDR3: TGTGCCAGTAGTATGTTCGGGGGTCTAGCCAAAAACATTCAGTACTTC. This codes for CASSMFGGLAKNIQYF.